These 8 T cell receptor beta chains were all obtained from the same sample, sequenced in a study of beta chain features in type 1 diabetes. These TCRs' antigens remain unknown. Study-level findings and limits: Type 1 diabetes patients had TCRB CDR3s that were shorter (moderately but significantly so) in all four CD4+ subsets.

The whole isolated RNA underwent reverse transcription, so sequencing captured expressed TCRB transcripts. The data were produced by immunoSEQ multiplex PCR, yet TCRdb's version contains in-frame clones alone and is incomplete. The sample lists hundreds of thousands of clones; roughly 13% were seen once. The sequencing input was naive CD4+ T cells from blood. These receptors all come from a man between 18 and 29 years old with type 1 diabetes.

Only a few counts were recorded for this clone. The V gene is TRBV5-4, the J gene TRBJ2-1; D is uncertain. V was cut by 0 bases and J by 7 bases, with 8 bases left in between. The germline V gene encodes CDR1 SGHNT and CDR2 YYREEE (reference sequence). CDR3 length equals 13 residues. CDR3 nucleotide sequence: TGTGCCAGCAGCTTGGAGGCTAGGAATGAGCAGTTCTTC. Translating it yields CASSLEARNEQFF.

The rearrangement joins TRBV7-2 to TRBJ1-3, with a tentative D call TRBD1 (5 bases). Trimming took 1 base from V and 3 from J, leaving 7 bases between them. Germline loops: CDR1 SGHTA, CDR2 FQGNSA. There are 14 residues in the CDR3. The CDR3 sequence: CASSLGDVGNTIYF. CDR3 DNA: TGTGCCAGCAGCTTAGGGGACGTTGGAAACACCATATATTTT.

This sequence joins TRBV14 and TRBJ1-5, with D tentatively TRBD1 (6 bases). V gave up 1 base and J gave up 10 bases, with 14 bases separating them. Germline CDR1 is SGHDN and CDR2 is FVKESK. The CDR3 length is 14 residues. The CDR3 is CASSQGGAGGPQHF. CDR3 DNA sequence: TGTGCCAGCAGCCAAGGAGGGGCCGGGGGCCCCCAGCATTTT.

This chain links TRBV5-1 with TRBJ2-5; 13 bases line up with TRBD2. The V and J ends lost 2 bases and 4 bases, in that order; junction bases with no gene match: 5. This CDR3 contains 16 residues. Per germline, CDR1 SGHRS and CDR2 YFSETQ. The DNA of the CDR3 is TGCGCCAGCAGCTTCGGACTAGCGGGAGCATTAGAGACCCAGTACTTC. This sequence encodes CASSFGLAGALETQYF.

This clone was seen more than once but under ten times. This sequence joins TRBV25-1 and TRBJ1-5; 11 positions match TRBD1. Per the germline V gene, CDR1 is MGHDK and CDR2 is SYGVNS. This CDR3 is built from 15 residues. Losses at the gene ends were 4 bases for V and 6 bases for J; bases not matched to a gene: 5. The CDR3 here is CASSGTGGSGQPQHF. The CDR3 nucleotides read TGTGCCAGCAGTGGGACAGGGGGCAGCGGTCAGCCCCAGCATTTT.

The CDR3 bases are TGTGCCAGCAGCCCAAGGGACTCCCGGGTGGATACGCAGTATTTT. Translation gives CASSPRDSRVDTQYF. The chain combines TRBV7-2 with TRBJ2-3; tentatively, D is TRBD2 (6 bases). V was trimmed by 5 bases and J by 6 bases, leaving 18 bases between them. The germline CDR1 and CDR2 sequences are SGHTA and FQGNSA. There are 15 residues in the CDR3.

The genes are TRBV4-3 and TRBJ1-1; 7 bases line up with TRBD1. The CDR3 spans 15 residues. Germline CDR1 and CDR2: LGHNA and YSLEER. V gave up 6 bases and J gave up 3 bases; unmatched junction bases: 10. The CDR3 bases are TGCGCCAGCAGTCCTTGGGACAGACGGGACACTGAAGCTTTCTTT. Residues: CASSPWDRRDTEAFF.

The table lists this clone with a few counts. Additional DNA sequences in this sample encode the identical CDR3. The chain combines TRBV2 with TRBJ1-5; TRBD1 matches at 10 bases. This CDR3 comprises 13 residues. Per the germline V gene, CDR1 is SNHLY and CDR2 is FYNNEI. With V trimmed by 8 bases and J by 5 bases, 3 bases remained unmatched. The CDR3 DNA reads as TGTGCCAGCCGAGGGACAGGGGATCAGCCCCAGCATTTT. It yields the protein CASRGTGDQPQHF. The variable domain in full, completed from reference TRBV2 and TRBJ1-5, reads EPEVTQTPSHQVTQMGQEVILRCVPISNHLYFYWYRQILGQKVEFLVSFYNNEISEKSEIFDDQFSVERPDGSNFTLKIRSTKLEDSAMYFCASRGTGDQPQHFGDGTRLSIL.